The 27 T cell receptor beta chains reported below all come from one sample, sequenced in a study of cytomegalovirus exposure and HLA in healthy donors. Researchers ran the PCR with 60 Vbeta and 13 Jbeta primers. Method: immunoSEQ multiplex PCR; TCRdb's copy keeps in-frame clones and lacks some. The sample comprises about 78,000 clones, less than 85% of which are singletons, and around 0.96% rests with the top ten. The sequenced sample was PBMCs. Source of these receptors: a male donor in good health and CMV-seronegative.

The V and J genes are TRBV19 and TRBJ1-5; 7 positions agree with TRBD1. The V gene's germline CDR1 is LNHDA and CDR2 SQIVND (reference sequence). The CDR3 sequence is 13 residues long. J lost 4 bases, V lost 7 bases, and 4 bases had no gene match. Here the CDR3 DNA reads TGTGCCAGTATGGACAGGCCAAATCAGCCCCAGCATTTT. Protein sequence: CASMDRPNQPQHF.

This clone appeared a single time. The genes are TRBV10-3 and TRBJ2-2; 14 nucleotides agree with TRBD2. The germline V gene encodes CDR1 ENHRY and CDR2 SYGVKD. The CDR3 loop spans 17 amino acids. V lost 4 bases and J lost 5; bases outside the gene matches: 6. This CDR3 is CAISAGGLAGGTGELFF. The CDR3 DNA is TGTGCCATCAGTGCTGGAGGACTAGCGGGAGGAACCGGGGAGCTGTTTTTT.

This clone has only one observation. The chain couples TRBV29-1 to TRBJ2-1, with TRBD1 matching over 9 bases. Per germline, CDR1 SQVTM and CDR2 ANQGSEA. Unmatched junction bases numbered 8, after V lost 5 bases and J lost 9 bases. The CDR3 covers 13 residues. CDR3 bases: TGCAGCGTTAAAGGACAGGGGTTGGGTGAGCAGTTCTTC. Protein sequence: CSVKGQGLGEQFF.

The chain couples TRBV2 to TRBJ1-1; tentatively, D is TRBD1 (5 bases). From germline, CDR1 is SNHLY and CDR2 FYNNEI. This CDR3 has 15 amino acids. Trimming shortened V by 5 bases and J by 0 bases, and 13 bases separated the two germline ends. CDR3 coding DNA: TGTGCCAGCAGTCCCAATGGACACCTGAACACTGAAGCTTTCTTT. This translates into CASSPNGHLNTEAFF.

The chain recombines TRBV5-4 with TRBJ1-2; TRBD1 matches 8 bases. CDR3 size: 17 residues. Losses at the gene ends were 0 bases for V and 4 bases for J; bases not matched to a gene: 11. Germline loops: CDR1 SGHNT, CDR2 YYREEE (reference sequence). DNA for the CDR3: TGTGCCAGCAGCTTGGAATCCGCCAGGGGGCGAAGCTATGGCTACACCTTC. This sequence encodes CASSLESARGRSYGYTF.

The rearrangement joins TRBV12-5 to TRBJ2-1, with 9 bases identical to TRBD2. After removal of 5 bases from V and 6 bases from J, the junction contained 8 bases not matched to a gene. Germline CDR1 is LGHNT and CDR2 is FRNRAP. The CDR3 spans 15 residues. CDR3 region: CASGPLAGWLNEQFF. The CDR3 DNA reads TGTGCTAGTGGTCCCCTAGCGGGGTGGCTCAATGAGCAGTTCTTC.

The V and J genes are TRBV29-1 and TRBJ2-3; weak D call: TRBD2 (5 bases). V lost 6 bases, J lost 0 bases, and 7 bases lay in between. This CDR3 has 12 residues. Germline assignment: CDR1 SQVTM and CDR2 ANQGSEA. CDR3 DNA sequence: TGCAGCGTCCGGACTAGCACAGATACGCAGTATTTT. It is translated as CSVRTSTDTQYF.

This clone is medium-sized by share. The chain carries TRBV6-6 and TRBJ2-5; D gene uncertain. Between the trimmed V and J ends, which lost 2 bases and 2 bases, there was a span of 3 bases. CDR3 length: 12 amino acids. Germline V gene lookup returns CDR1 MNHNY and CDR2 SVGAGI (reference sequence). This CDR3 reads CASSYTQETQYF. The CDR3 DNA is TGTGCCAGCAGTTACACTCAAGAGACCCAGTACTTC.

A word on this clone: A read error may produce the germline difference seen at one junction end. The genes are TRBV5-1 and TRBJ1-2, with D hard to call. Germline CDR1 reads SGHRS; CDR2 reads YFSETQ. The CDR3 has 16 residues. This CDR3 is CASSPTSPGAPYGYPF. CDR3 in DNA: TGCGCCAGCAGCCCGACTTCGCCGGGTGCACCCTATGGCTACCCCTTC.

This rearrangement joins TRBV27 to TRBJ2-7, with a weak D call TRBD2 (5 bases). The germline V gene has CDR1 MNHEY and CDR2 SMNVEV (reference sequence). V shed 4 bases and J shed 4 bases, with 17 bases lying between them. The CDR3 length is 15 residues. CDR3 nucleotides: TGTGCCAGCAGTTGGGGAGTTTCTGAACTTTACGAGCAGTACTTC. Residues: CASSWGVSELYEQYF.

This clone was found a few times. This chain connects TRBV19 to TRBJ2-1; 8 bases map to TRBD2. The V gene's germline CDR1 is LNHDA and CDR2 SQIVND (reference sequence). This CDR3 has 15 amino acids. V lost 7 bases to trimming and J lost 7 bases; unmatched junction nucleotides: 12. The CDR3 region is CASTPWSSGANEQFF. In DNA form, the CDR3 reads TGTGCCAGTACCCCCTGGAGTAGCGGGGCTAATGAGCAGTTCTTC.

The chain has TRBV30 and TRBJ2-5; D possibly corresponds to TRBD1 (5 bases). The CDR3 consists of 13 residues. V lost 4 bases and J lost 2, with 11 bases in between. CDR1 and CDR2 from the germline V gene are GTSNPN and SVGIG (reference sequence). Written as DNA, the CDR3 is TGTGCCTGGAAATCGACAGAACAAGAGACCCAGTACTTC. This sequence encodes CAWKSTEQETQYF.

The rearrangement joins TRBV7-2 to TRBJ2-7; 8 bases fit TRBD2. CDR3 size: 14 residues. V lost 5 bases and J lost 3; bases outside the gene matches: 6. Per germline, CDR1 SGHTA and CDR2 FQGNSA. The CDR3 protein is CASSLSGNNYEQYF. The CDR3 DNA follows: TGTGCCAGCAGCCTTAGCGGGAATAACTACGAGCAGTACTTC.

V and J are TRBV29-1 and TRBJ2-7, with 10 bases identical to TRBD1. The CDR3 spans 16 residues. Germline assignment: CDR1 SQVTM and CDR2 ANQGSEA. V trimming: 4 bases; J trimming: 3 bases; junction bases outside the gene matches: 12. The CDR3 spells CSVGFSGTGVRYEQYF. For the CDR3, the DNA is TGCAGCGTTGGCTTTTCCGGGACAGGGGTCCGCTACGAGCAGTACTTC.

The V and J genes are TRBV28 and TRBJ1-1, with 12 nucleotides matching TRBD1. The junction had 14 bases not matched to a gene; V was cut back by 7 bases and J by 5 bases. CDR3 length equals 17 residues. CDR1 MDHEN and CDR2 SYDVKM come from the germline V gene. The CDR3 reads CASTIRPGTGGKTEAFF. In DNA form, the CDR3 reads TGTGCCAGCACTATACGTCCCGGGACAGGGGGCAAGACTGAAGCTTTCTTT.

The count of this clone is one. This chain joins TRBV5-4 and TRBJ2-7; 9 positions agree with TRBD1. Germline CDR1 is SGHNT and CDR2 is YYREEE (reference sequence). The length of the CDR3 is 15 residues. Trimming took 3 bases from V and 0 from J; bases not matched to a gene: 4. CDR3 DNA: TGTGCCAGCAGCTCCGGGACAGGGAGCTCCTACGAGCAGTACTTC. Translating it yields CASSSGTGSSYEQYF.

The V call is TRBV6-1, the J call TRBJ2-1; TRBD2 agrees at 12 bases. CDR1 is MNHNS, CDR2 SASEGT, per germline. The CDR3 loop spans 15 amino acids. Germline trimming cut 4 bases from V and 4 bases from J; bases unmatched to any gene: 2. The CDR3 loop reads CASSATSGSYNEQFF. CDR3 DNA: TGTGCCAGCAGTGCGACTAGCGGGAGTTACAATGAGCAGTTCTTC.

This clone was counted a single time. Because the CDR3's place on the DNA is in doubt, the DNA is left out and the CDR3 is given as listed by TCRdb. The CDR3 region is CASRFAEGTANQPQHF. The rearrangement uses TRBV12-2 and TRBJ1-5; the table's D call TRBD1 went unverified against the DNA. TRBV12-2 is a recognized pseudogene. The CDR3 region is 16 residues in length, termini included.

This rearrangement joins TRBV10-2 to TRBJ2-7; the D is unclear. There are 13 residues in the CDR3. Germline CDR1 WSHSY, CDR2 SAAADI. Trimming took off 7 bases at V and 2 bases at J, with 12 bases between the two ends. The DNA of the CDR3 is TGCGCCAGCACGGTATCAACCACCTACGAGCAGTACTTC. Encoded protein: CASTVSTTYEQYF.

This chain uses TRBV2 with TRBJ1-4, with 7 positions matching TRBD1. CDR1 is SNHLY and CDR2 is FYNNEI in the germline V gene. The CDR3 has 16 amino acids. V lost 6 bases, J lost 6 bases, and 13 bases stayed unmatched. The CDR3, as DNA: TGTGCCAGCAGATCCGGGACAGCCGTTCGTGATGAAAAACTGTTTTTT. Its translation: CASRSGTAVRDEKLFF.

The rearrangement links TRBV7-2 to TRBJ1-5; 8 bases are shared with TRBD1. Germline loops: CDR1 SGHTA, CDR2 FQGNSA. The CDR3 runs 15 residues. Trimming at V came to 5 bases and at J to 1 base, leaving 4 bases not matched to a gene. The CDR3, as DNA: TGTGCCAGCAGCCCTCGGACAGGGAGCAATCAGCCCCAGCATTTT. The encoded protein is CASSPRTGSNQPQHF.

V is TRBV7-9 and J is TRBJ1-2, with D possibly matching TRBD1 (5 bases). V was clipped by 0 bases and J by 8 bases, with 19 bases between them. This CDR3 is 16 amino acids long. In germline, CDR1 is SEHNR, CDR2 FQNEAQ (reference sequence). The CDR3 DNA reads TGTGCCAGCAGCTTAGCGCTAGGGCAGGGTATTGGCGGCTACACCTTC. Encoded protein: CASSLALGQGIGGYTF.

The CDR3 spells CAIKGTSGTGELFF. The DNA for the CDR3 is TGTGCCATCAAGGGGACTAGCGGTACCGGGGAGCTGTTTTTT. The chain employs TRBV10-3 and TRBJ2-2; 11 bases map to TRBD2. This CDR3 comprises 14 residues. CDR1 and CDR2 (germline): ENHRY, SYGVKD. V was pared by 7 bases and J by 5 bases, with 3 bases of the junction left unmatched.

This clone was counted only a few times. The chain links TRBV11-3 to TRBJ1-1, with 10 bases identical to TRBD1. Germline CDR1 is SGHNT and CDR2 is YENEEA. The CDR3 runs 18 residues. J lost 0 bases, V lost 5 bases, and 12 bases had no gene match. CDR3 region: CASSPHWTGGVMNTEAFF. CDR3 DNA sequence: TGTGCCAGCAGCCCTCACTGGACAGGGGGTGTTATGAACACTGAAGCTTTCTTT.

The chain carries TRBV5-1 and TRBJ2-6; D remains unclear. V was clipped by 7 bases and J by 0 bases, with 5 bases between them. The CDR3 sequence is 13 residues long. The germline gives CDR1 SGHRS, CDR2 YFSETQ. DNA for the CDR3: TGCGCCAGCTCGTTCTCTGGGGCCAACGTCCTGACTTTC. It specifies CASSFSGANVLTF.

The chain uses TRBV19 and TRBJ1-4, with D perhaps matching TRBD1 (5 bases). V lost 7 bases, J lost 8 bases, and 11 bases lay in between. The CDR3 runs to 12 residues. Germline CDR1 LNHDA, CDR2 SQIVND (reference sequence). The CDR3 nucleotides are TGTGCCAGTACAGCAGCAGGGGAAAAACTGTTTTTT. Protein: CASTAAGEKLFF. Together with reference TRBV19 and TRBJ1-4, the CDR3 gives the full variable domain: DGGITQSPKYLFRKEGQNVTLSCEQNLNHDAMYWYRQDPGQGLRLIYYSQIVNDFQKGDIAEGYSVSREKKESFPLTVTSAQKNPTAFYLCASTAAGEKLFFGSGTQLSVL.

The chain combines TRBV5-6 with TRBJ2-5; the match to TRBD2 covers 7 bases. The germline CDR1 and CDR2 sequences are SGHDT and YYEEEE. The ends lost 3 bases at V and 3 bases at J; junction bases unmatched: 11. The CDR3 runs 16 residues. Written as DNA, the CDR3 is TGTGCCAGCAGCTGGGGGAGGGTACCTGTCGAAGAGACCCAGTACTTC. It encodes CASSWGRVPVEETQYF.